This TCR beta chain was sequenced for a study of T cells after yellow fever vaccination. Findings and caveats of the study: The booster saw the reappearance of most primary-vaccination clones (about 95% CD4, 70% to 90% CD8). Peak timing came faster in the weaker secondary response, day 5 versus 15.

This CDR3 is 14 amino acids long. The ends were cut back, 5 bases at V and 5 bases at J, with 16 bases in the middle. Germline CDR1 is DFQATT and CDR2 is SNEGSKA (reference sequence). This clonotype was detected a few times. Its antigen is still unknown. A 5'RACE template-switching step, the method used to make TCR cDNA, added a universal primer site and UMIs. Using its own MiXCR run on the 5' RACE reads, TCRdb lists one record per CDR3 protein. This table holds around 340,000 distinct CDR3 sequences, 12% found once. This clonotype originated in a man aged 18 to 29 who received the YFV17D yellow fever vaccine. The rearrangement uses TRBV20-1 and TRBJ2-1; TRBD2 might be the D (7 bases). Sequenced material: CD4+ T cells sorted from PBMCs, taken 15 days after the yellow fever booster vaccination. The CDR3: CSAHREGRNNEQFF. As DNA, the CDR3 is TGCAGTGCTCACAGGGAGGGGCGGAACAATGAGCAGTTCTTC.